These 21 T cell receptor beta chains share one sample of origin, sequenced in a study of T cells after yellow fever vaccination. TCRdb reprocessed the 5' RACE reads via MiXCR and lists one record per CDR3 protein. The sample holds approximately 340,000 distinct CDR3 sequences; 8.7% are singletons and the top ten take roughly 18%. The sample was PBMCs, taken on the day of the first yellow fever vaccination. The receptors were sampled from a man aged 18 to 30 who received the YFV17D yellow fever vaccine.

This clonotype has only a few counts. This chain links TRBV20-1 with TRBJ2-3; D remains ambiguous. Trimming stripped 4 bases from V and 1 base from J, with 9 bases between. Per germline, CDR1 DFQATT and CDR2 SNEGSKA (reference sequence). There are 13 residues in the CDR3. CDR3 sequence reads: CSANRQGTDTQYF. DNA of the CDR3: TGCAGTGCTAATAGACAAGGCACAGATACGCAGTATTTT.

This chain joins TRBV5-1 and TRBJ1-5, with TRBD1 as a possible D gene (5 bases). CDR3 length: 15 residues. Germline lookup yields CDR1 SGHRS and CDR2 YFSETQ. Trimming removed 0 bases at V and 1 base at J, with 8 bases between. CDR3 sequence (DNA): TGCGCCAGCAGCTTGGCCCCAGGGAGCAATCAGCCCCAGCATTTT. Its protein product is CASSLAPGSNQPQHF.

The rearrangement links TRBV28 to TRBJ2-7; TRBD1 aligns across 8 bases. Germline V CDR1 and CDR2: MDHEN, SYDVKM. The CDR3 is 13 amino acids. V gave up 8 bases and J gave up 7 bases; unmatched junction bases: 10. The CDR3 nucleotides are TGTGCCAGCGAACCCGGGACAGGTAGGGAGCAGTACGTC. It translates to CASEPGTGREQYV.

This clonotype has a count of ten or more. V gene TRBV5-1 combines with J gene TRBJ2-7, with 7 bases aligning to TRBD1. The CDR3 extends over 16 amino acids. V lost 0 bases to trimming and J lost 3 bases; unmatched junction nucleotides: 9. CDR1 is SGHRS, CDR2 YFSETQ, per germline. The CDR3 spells CASSLVHTGEIYEQYF. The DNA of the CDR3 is TGCGCCAGCAGCTTGGTCCATACAGGGGAGATCTACGAGCAGTACTTC.

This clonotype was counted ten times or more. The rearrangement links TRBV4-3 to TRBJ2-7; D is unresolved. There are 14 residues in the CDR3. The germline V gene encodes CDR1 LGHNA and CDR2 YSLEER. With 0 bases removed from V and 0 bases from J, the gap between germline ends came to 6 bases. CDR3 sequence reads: CASSQEDISYEQYF. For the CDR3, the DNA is TGCGCCAGCAGCCAAGAGGATATCTCCTACGAGCAGTACTTC.

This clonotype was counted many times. The CDR3 sequence is CASSLTHNTGELFF. The CDR3 bases are TGTGCCAGCAGTCTGACCCATAACACCGGGGAGCTGTTTTTT. The rearrangement uses TRBV28 and TRBJ2-2; D ambiguous. This CDR3 contains 14 residues. V lost 5 bases and J 2 bases, leaving 9 bases between the germline ends. The germline CDR1 and CDR2 sequences are MDHEN and SYDVKM.

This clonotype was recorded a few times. In DNA, the CDR3 is TGTGCCAGCGAAAACAGCGGCTACGAGCAGTACTTC. Translation: CASENSGYEQYF. The rearrangement uses TRBV28 and TRBJ2-7; TRBD2 is a possible D gene (5 bases). Germline loops: CDR1 MDHEN, CDR2 SYDVKM. Trimming took 8 bases from V and 3 from J, leaving 11 bases between them. The CDR3 is made up of 12 amino acids.

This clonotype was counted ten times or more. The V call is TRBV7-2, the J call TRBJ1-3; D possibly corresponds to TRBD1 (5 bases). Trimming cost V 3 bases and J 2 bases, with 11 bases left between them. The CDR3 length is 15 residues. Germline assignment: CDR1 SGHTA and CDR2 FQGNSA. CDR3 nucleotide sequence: TGTGCCAGCAGCTTCGGGCAGGGCCCTGGAAACACCATATATTTT. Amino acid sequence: CASSFGQGPGNTIYF.

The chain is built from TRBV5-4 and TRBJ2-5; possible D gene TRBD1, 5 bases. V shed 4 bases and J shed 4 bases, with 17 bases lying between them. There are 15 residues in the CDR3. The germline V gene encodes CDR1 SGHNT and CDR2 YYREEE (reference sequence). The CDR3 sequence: CASSPGGRVGETQYF. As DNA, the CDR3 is TGTGCCAGCAGCCCAGGCGGCAGGGTGGGAGAGACCCAGTACTTC.

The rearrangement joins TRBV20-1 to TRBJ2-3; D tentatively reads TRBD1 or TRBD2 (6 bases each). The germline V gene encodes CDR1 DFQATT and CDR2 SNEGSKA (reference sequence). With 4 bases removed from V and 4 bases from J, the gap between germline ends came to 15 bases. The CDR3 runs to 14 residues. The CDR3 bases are TGCAGTGCTAAAAGAGGGGGAGGCTCAGATACGCAGTATTTT. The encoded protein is CSAKRGGGSDTQYF.

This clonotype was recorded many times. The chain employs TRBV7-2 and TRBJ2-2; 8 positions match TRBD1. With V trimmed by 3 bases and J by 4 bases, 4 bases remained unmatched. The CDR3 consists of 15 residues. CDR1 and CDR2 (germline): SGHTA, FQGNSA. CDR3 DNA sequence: TGTGCCAGCAGCTTGGGACAGGCGACCACCGGGGAGCTGTTTTTT. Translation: CASSLGQATTGELFF.

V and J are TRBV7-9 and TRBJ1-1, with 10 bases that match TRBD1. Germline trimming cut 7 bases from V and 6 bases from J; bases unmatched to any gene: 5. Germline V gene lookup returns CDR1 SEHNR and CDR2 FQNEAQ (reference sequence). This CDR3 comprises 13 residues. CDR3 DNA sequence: TGTGCCAGCACCCCCGGGACAGGGGCTGAAGCTTTCTTT. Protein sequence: CASTPGTGAEAFF.

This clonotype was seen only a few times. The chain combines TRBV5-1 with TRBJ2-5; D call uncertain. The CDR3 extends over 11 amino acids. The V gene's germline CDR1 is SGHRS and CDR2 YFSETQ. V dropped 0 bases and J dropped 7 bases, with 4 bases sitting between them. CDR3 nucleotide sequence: TGCGCCAGCAGCTTGGATGGGACCCAGTACTTC. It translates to CASSLDGTQYF.

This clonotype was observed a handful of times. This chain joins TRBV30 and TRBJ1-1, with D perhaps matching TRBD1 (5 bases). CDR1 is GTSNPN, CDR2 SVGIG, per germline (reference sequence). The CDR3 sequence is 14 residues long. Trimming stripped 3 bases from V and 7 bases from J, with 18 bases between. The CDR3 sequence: CAWSPRGSGGEAFF. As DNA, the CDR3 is TGTGCCTGGAGCCCCCGGGGGAGCGGAGGTGAAGCTTTCTTT.

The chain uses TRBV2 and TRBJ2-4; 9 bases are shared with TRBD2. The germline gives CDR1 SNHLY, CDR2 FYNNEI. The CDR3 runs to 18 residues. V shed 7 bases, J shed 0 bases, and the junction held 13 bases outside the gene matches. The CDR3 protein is CASNNPRGGAGAKNIQYF. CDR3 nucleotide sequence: TGTGCCAGCAACAACCCCCGCGGGGGGGCCGGAGCCAAAAACATTCAGTACTTC.

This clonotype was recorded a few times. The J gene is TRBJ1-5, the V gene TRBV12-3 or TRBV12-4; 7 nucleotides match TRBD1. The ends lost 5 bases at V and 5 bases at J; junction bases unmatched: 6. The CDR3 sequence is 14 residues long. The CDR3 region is CASSRQGDYQPQHF. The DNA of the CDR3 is TGTGCCAGCAGTCGACAGGGAGACTATCAGCCCCAGCATTTT.

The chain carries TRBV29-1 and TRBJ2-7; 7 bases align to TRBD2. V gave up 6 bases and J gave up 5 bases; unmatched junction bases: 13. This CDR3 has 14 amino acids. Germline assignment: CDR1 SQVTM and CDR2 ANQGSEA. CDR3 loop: CSVISRGRGDEQYF. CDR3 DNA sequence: TGCAGCGTAATTTCGCGCGGACGGGGGGACGAGCAGTACTTC.

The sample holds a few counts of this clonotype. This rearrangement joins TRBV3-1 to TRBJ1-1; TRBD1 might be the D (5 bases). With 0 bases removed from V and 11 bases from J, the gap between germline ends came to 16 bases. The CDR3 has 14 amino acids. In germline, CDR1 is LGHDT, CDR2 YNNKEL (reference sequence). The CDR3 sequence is CASSQDPQGSEAFF. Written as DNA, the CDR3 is TGTGCCAGCAGCCAAGACCCTCAGGGCTCAGAGGCTTTCTTT. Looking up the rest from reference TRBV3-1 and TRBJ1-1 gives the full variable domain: DTAVSQTPKYLVTQMGNDKSIKCEQNLGHDTMYWYKQDSKKFLKIMFSYNNKELIINETVPNRFSPKSPDKAHLNLHINSLELGDSAVYFCASSQDPQGSEAFFGQGTRLTVV.

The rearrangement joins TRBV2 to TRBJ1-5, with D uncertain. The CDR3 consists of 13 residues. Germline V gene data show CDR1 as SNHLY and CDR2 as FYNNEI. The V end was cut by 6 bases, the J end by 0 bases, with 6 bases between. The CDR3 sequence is CASRRVSNQPQHF. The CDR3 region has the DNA TGTGCCAGCAGGCGGGTTAGCAATCAGCCCCAGCATTTT.

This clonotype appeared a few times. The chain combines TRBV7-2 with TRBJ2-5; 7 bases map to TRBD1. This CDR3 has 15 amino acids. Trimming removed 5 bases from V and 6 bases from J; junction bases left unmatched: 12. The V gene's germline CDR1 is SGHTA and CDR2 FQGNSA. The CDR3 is CASSPRQGGIKTQYF. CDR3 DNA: TGTGCCAGCAGCCCCCGACAGGGTGGAATAAAGACCCAGTACTTC. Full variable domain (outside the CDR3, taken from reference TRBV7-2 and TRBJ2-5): GAGVSQSPSNKVTEKGKDVELRCDPISGHTALYWYRQSLGQGLEFLIYFQGNSAPDKSGLPSDRFSAERTGGSVSTLTIQRTQQEDSAVYLCASSPRQGGIKTQYFGPGTRLLVL.

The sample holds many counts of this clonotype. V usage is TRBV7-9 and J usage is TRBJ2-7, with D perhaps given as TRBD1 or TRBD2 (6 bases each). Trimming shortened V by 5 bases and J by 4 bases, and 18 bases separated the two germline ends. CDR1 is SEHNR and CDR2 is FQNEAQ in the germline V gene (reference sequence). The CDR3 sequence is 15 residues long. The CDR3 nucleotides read TGTGCCAGCAGCCCGATTGGAGGGGGGCTATACGAGCAGTACTTC. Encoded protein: CASSPIGGGLYEQYF.